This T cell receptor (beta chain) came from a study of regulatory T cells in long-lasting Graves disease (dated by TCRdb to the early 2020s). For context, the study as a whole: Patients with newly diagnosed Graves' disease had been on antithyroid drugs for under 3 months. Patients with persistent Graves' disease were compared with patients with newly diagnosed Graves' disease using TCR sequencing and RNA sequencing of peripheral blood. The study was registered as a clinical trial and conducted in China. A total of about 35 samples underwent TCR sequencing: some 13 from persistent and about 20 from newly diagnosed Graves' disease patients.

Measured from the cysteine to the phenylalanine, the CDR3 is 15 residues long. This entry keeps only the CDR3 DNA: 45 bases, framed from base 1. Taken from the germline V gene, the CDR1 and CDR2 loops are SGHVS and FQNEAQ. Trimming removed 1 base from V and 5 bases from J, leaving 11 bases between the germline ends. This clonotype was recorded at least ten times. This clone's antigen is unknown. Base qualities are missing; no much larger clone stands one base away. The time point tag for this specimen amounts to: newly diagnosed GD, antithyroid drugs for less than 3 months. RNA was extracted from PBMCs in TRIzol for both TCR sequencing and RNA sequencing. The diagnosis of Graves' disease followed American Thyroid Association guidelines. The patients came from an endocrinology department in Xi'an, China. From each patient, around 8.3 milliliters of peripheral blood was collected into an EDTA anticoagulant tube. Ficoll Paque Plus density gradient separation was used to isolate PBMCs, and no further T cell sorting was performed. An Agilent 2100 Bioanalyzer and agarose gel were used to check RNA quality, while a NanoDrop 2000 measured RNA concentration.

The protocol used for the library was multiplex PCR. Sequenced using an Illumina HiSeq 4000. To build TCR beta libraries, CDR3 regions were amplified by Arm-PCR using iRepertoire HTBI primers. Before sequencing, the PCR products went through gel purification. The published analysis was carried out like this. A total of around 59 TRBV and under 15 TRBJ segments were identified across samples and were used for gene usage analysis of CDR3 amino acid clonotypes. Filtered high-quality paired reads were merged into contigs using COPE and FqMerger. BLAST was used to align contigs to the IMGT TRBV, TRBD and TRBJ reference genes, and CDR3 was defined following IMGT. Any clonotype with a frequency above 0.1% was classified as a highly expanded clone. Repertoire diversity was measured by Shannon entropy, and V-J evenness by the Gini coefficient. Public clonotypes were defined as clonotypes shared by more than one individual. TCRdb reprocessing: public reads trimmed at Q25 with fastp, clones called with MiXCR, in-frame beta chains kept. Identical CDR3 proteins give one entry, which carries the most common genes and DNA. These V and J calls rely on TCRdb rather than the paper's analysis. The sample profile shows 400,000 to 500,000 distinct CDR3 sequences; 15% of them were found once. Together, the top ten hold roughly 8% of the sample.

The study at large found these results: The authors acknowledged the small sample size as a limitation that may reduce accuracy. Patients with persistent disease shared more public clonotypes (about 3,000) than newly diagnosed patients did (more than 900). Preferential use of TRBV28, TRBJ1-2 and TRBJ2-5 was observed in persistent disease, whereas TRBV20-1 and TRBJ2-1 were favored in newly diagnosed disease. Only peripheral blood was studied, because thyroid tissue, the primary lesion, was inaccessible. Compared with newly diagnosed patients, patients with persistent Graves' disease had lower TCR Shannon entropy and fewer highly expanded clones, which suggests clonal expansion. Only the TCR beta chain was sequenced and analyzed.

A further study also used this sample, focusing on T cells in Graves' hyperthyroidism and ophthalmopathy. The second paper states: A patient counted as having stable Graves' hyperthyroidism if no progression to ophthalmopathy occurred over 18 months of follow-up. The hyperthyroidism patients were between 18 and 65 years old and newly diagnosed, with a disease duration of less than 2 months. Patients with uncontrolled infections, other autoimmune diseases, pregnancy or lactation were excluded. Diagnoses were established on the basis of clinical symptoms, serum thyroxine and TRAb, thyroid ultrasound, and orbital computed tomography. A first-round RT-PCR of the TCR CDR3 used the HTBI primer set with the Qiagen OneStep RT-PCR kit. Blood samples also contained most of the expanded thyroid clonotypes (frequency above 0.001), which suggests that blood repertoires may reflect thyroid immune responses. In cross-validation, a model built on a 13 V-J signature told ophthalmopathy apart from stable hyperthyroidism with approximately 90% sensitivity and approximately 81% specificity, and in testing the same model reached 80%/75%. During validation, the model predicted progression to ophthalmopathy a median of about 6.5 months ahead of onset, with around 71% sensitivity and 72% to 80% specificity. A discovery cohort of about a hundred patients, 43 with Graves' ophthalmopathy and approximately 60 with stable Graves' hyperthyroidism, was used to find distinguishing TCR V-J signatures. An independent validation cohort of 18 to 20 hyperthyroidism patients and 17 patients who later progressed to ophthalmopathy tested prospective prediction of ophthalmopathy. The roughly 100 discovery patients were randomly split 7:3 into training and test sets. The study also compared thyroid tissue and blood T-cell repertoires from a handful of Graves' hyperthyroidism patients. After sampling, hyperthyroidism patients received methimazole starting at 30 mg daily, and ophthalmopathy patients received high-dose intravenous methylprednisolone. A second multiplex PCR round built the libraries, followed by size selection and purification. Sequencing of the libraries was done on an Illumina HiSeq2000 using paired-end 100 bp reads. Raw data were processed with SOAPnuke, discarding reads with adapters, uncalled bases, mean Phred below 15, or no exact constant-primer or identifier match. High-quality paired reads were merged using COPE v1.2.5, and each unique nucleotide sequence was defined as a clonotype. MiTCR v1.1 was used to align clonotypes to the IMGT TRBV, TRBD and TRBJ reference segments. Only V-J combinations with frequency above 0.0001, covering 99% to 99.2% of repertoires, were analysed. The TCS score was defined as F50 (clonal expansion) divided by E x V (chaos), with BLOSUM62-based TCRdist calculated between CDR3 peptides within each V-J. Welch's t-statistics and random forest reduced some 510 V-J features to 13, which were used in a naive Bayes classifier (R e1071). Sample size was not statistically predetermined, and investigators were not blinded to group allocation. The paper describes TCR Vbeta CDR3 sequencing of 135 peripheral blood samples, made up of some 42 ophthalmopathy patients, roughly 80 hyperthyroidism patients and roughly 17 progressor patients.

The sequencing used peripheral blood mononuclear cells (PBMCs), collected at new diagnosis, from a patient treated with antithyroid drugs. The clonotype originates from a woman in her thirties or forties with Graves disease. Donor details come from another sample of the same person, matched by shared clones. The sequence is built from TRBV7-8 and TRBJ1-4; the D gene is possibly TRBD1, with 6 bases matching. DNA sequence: TGTGCCAGCAGCTTAGGGGGACACGTGAATGAAAAACTGTTTTTT. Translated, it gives CASSLGGHVNEKLFF.